Each of the 3 T cell receptor beta chains below was sequenced from the same sample in a study of cytomegalovirus exposure and HLA in healthy donors. TCRdb keeps only in-frame clones here, not all; method: immunoSEQ multiplex PCR. Of 120,000 or so clones in the sample, 95% to 97% were seen once. Specimen: PBMCs. Receptor source: a man younger than 35 in good health and CMV-seronegative.

The rearrangement links TRBV28 to TRBJ2-7; weak D call: TRBD1 (5 bases). V was trimmed by 10 bases and J by 3 bases, leaving 16 bases between them. The CDR3 runs 13 residues. Germline values: CDR1 MDHEN, CDR2 SYDVKM. CDR3 amino acids: CATRWGTDYEQYF. The DNA for the CDR3 is TGTGCCACTCGATGGGGCACAGACTACGAGCAGTACTTC.

In DNA form, the CDR3 reads TGCGCCAGCAAGGAATGGGGCGGGAACTCCTACGAGCAGTACTTC. Translation: CASKEWGGNSYEQYF. The V call is TRBV5-1, the J call TRBJ2-7; D is possibly TRBD2 (6 bases). The CDR3 runs 15 residues. Trimming pared 6 bases from V and 0 bases from J, leaving 16 bases between. Looked up from germline, CDR1 is SGHRS and CDR2 is YFSETQ.

This clone was detected once. This chain connects TRBV19 to TRBJ2-1; 7 nucleotides agree with TRBD2. Germline CDR1 LNHDA, CDR2 SQIVND (reference sequence). The V gene end was trimmed by 3 bases and the J gene end by 2 bases; junction bases not matched to a gene: 10. This CDR3 comprises 17 residues. CDR3 sequence: CASSINREESPYNEQFF. The CDR3 DNA reads as TGTGCCAGTAGTATTAATCGGGAGGAAAGCCCCTACAATGAGCAGTTCTTC.